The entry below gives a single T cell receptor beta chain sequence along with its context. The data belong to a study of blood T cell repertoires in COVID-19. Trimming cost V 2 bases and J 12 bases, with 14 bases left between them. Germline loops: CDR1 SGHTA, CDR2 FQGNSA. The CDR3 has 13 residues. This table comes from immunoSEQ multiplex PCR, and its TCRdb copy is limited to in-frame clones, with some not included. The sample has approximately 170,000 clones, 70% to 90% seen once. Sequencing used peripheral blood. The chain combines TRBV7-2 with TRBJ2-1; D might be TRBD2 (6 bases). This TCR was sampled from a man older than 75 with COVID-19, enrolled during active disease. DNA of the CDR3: TGTGCCAGCAGCTTAAATAGAGACGGGGGGCAGTTCTTC. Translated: CASSLNRDGGQFF. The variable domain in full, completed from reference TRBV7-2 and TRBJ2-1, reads GAGVSQSPSNKVTEKGKDVELRCDPISGHTALYWYRQSLGQGLEFLIYFQGNSAPDKSGLPSDRFSAERTGGSVSTLTIQRTQQEDSAVYLCASSLNRDGGQFFGPGTRLTVL.